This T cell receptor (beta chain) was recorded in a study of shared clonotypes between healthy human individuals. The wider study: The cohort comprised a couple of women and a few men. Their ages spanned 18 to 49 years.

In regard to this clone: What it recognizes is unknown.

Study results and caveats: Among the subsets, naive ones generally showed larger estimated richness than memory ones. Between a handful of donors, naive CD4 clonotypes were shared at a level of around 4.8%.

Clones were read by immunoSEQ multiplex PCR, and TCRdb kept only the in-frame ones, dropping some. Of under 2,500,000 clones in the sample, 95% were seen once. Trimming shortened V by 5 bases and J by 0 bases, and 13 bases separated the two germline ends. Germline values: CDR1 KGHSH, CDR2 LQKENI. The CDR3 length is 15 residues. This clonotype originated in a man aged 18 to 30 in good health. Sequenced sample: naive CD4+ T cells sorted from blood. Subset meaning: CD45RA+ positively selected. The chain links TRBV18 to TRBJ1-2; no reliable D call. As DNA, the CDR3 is TGTGCCAGCTCAATCTTCCTAGATTCTAACTATGGCTACACCTTC. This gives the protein CASSIFLDSNYGYTF.